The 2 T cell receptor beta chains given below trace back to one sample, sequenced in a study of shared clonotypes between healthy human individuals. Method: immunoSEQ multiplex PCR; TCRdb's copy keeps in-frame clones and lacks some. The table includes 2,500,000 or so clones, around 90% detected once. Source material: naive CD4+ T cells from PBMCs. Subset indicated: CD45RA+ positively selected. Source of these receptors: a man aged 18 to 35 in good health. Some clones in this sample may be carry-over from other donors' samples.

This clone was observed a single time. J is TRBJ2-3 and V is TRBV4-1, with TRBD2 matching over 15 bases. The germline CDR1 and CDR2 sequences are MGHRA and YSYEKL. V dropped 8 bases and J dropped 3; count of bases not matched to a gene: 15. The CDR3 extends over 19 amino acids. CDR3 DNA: TGCGCCAGCGAAACCGGGACTAGCGGGAGGTCCCCCAGAACAGATACGCAGTATTTT. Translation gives CASETGTSGRSPRTDTQYF.

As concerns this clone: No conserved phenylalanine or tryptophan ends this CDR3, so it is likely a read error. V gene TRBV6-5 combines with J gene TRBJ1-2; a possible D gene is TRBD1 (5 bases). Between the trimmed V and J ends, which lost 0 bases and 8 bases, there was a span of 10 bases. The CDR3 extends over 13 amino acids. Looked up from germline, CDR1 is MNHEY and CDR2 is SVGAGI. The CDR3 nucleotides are TGTGCCAGCAGTTACTCAAGGGGAGGAGGCTACACCCTC. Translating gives CASSYSRGGGYTL.